The source of this T cell receptor beta chain is a study of T cells in Graves' hyperthyroidism and ophthalmopathy (dated by TCRdb to the late 2010s). Describing the broader study: Peripheral blood samples were taken at the time of initial diagnosis, prior to any treatment. A discovery cohort of roughly 96 patients, roughly 45 with Graves' ophthalmopathy and about 58 with stable Graves' hyperthyroidism, was used to find distinguishing TCR V-J signatures. Whether ophthalmopathy could be predicted prospectively was tested in an independent validation cohort made up of 18 hyperthyroidism patients plus 17 patients who later progressed to ophthalmopathy. The 100 or so discovery patients were divided at random into training and test sets in a 7:3 ratio. The study also compared thyroid tissue and blood T-cell repertoires from about six Graves' hyperthyroidism patients. Following sampling, methimazole starting at 30 mg daily was given to hyperthyroidism patients, and high-dose intravenous methylprednisolone was given to ophthalmopathy patients. According to the paper, TCR Vbeta CDR3 sequencing was carried out on around 140 peripheral blood samples, which came from fewer than 50 ophthalmopathy, 75 to 80 hyperthyroidism and around 17 progressor patients.

Hyperthyroidism patients were newly diagnosed, had a disease duration of under 2 months, and were aged 18 to 65 years. Exclusion was applied to patients with uncontrolled infections, other autoimmune diseases, pregnancy or lactation. Diagnoses relied on clinical symptoms, serum thyroxine and TRAb, thyroid ultrasound and orbital computed tomography. For progressor patients, blood was drawn at the first diagnosis of hyperthyroidism, before any ophthalmopathy symptoms had appeared. Ficoll-Paque density gradient centrifugation was used to isolate PBMCs from 8.5 to 10 ml of fresh peripheral blood. Progressor patients were first diagnosed with Graves' hyperthyroidism and then developed ophthalmopathy during follow-up. Total RNA was extracted using Trizol reagent, and RNA quality was assessed on an Agilent 2100 Bioanalyzer. The germline V gene (reference sequence) gives CDR1 as GTSNPN and CDR2 as SVGIG. The CDR3 goes from the cysteine to the phenylalanine over 12 residues. The read is trimmed to its CDR3 DNA, 36 bases read in frame from base 1.

Note on this clonotype: No antigen is known for it. A much larger clone sits a single nucleotide away, making a read error possible.

What the study reported, not specific to this receptor: No statistical method was used to fix the sample size in advance, and group allocation was not hidden from the investigators. In cross-validation, a model built on a 13 V-J signature told ophthalmopathy apart from stable hyperthyroidism with under 90% sensitivity and around 83% specificity, and in testing the same model reached 80%/75%. In validation, progression to ophthalmopathy was predicted by the model with roughly 69% sensitivity and 72.22% specificity, a median of roughly 6 months before onset. Most expanded thyroid clonotypes (frequency above 0.001) were also detected in blood, a finding suggesting that blood repertoires may reflect thyroid immune responses.

TCR beta CDR3 regions were amplified from RNA transcripts. The first round of RT-PCR for the TCR CDR3 was performed with the HTBI primer set and the Qiagen OneStep RT-PCR kit. Libraries were constructed in a second round of multiplex PCR, after which size selection and purification were carried out. Libraries were sequenced paired-end with 100 bp reads on an Illumina HiSeq2000. The original pipeline was this. SOAPnuke was used to process the raw data, with reads discarded if the reads contained adapters or uncalled bases, had a mean Phred below 15, or lacked an exact constant-primer or identifier match. High-quality paired reads were merged using COPE v1.2.5, and each unique nucleotide sequence was defined as a clonotype. MiTCR v1.1 was used to align clonotypes to the IMGT TRBV, TRBD and TRBJ reference segments. Analysis was restricted to V-J combinations with a frequency above 0.0001, which covered about 99% of repertoires. A TCS score was defined as the ratio of F50 (clonal expansion) to E x V (chaos), with BLOSUM62-based TCRdist applied between CDR3 peptides within each V-J. Welch's t-statistics and random forest reduced some 510 V-J features to fewer than 15, which were used in a naive Bayes classifier (R e1071). The public reads were reanalyzed by TCRdb: fastp trimming at Q25, MiXCR alignment, in-frame beta chains only. Each entry is one CDR3 protein sequence, shown with its most common DNA and genes. Here the V and J calls rest on TCRdb's processing, not on the authors' analysis. The sample profile shows hundreds of thousands of distinct CDR3 sequences; approximately 15% of them were found once. 5.8% of the sample lies in the top ten.

The TCR originated in a woman aged 25 to 45 with Graves' hyperthyroidism that later progressed to Graves' ophthalmopathy. The chain is encoded by TRBV30 joined to TRBJ1-3, with no D gene named confidently. The material sequenced was blood. The DNA reads TGTGGCTGGAGTCTCTCTGGAAACACCATATATTTT. The translation is CGWSLSGNTIYF.